The subject of this entry is one T cell receptor beta chain. The data were obtained in a study of blood T cell repertoires in COVID-19. Study background: The samples span acute and convalescent COVID-19 from the United States, Italy and Spain.

The data were produced by immunoSEQ multiplex PCR, yet TCRdb's version contains in-frame clones alone and is incomplete. The sample records about 190,000 clones, approximately 82% being singletons. Participants had their cohort set by participant-reported clinical history. Two negative PCRs, clearance, or symptom resolution had been documented for recovered Cohort 3 donors. CDR1 and CDR2 from the germline V gene are SGDLS and YYNGEE. This CDR3 has 15 amino acids. V lost 0 bases to trimming and J lost 4 bases, with 11 bases between them. The sequence derives from a woman in her fifties or sixties who had recovered from COVID-19. The chain joins TRBV9 to TRBJ2-1; unclear D gene. The material sequenced was PBMCs or T cells enriched from blood (not recorded which). As DNA, the CDR3 is TGTGCCAGCAGCGTAGCACCCGACGGGTACAATGAGCAGTTCTTC. As protein: CASSVAPDGYNEQFF.